This entry lists 18 T cell receptor beta chains sequenced from one sample in a study of response to subunit inactivated influenza vaccine (dated by TCRdb to the late 2010s). Library prep was done by RT-PCR. The reads were generated on an Illumina HiSeq 2500. TCRdb reran the public reads through fastp at Q25 and MiXCR, keeping productive beta chains. Rows matching on CDR3 protein sequence are summarized as one entry with the most common DNA and genes. The sample includes approximately 300,000 distinct CDR3 sequences, with roughly 22% observed a single time. Approximately 10% of the sample goes to the ten largest clones. The sample in question was PBMCs from blood, obtained 21 months after vaccination. The receptors were sampled from a man in his fifties or sixties who received an inactivated influenza vaccine. Donor details come from another sample of the same person, matched by shared clones.

This clonotype was detected many times. The chain joins TRBV29-1 to TRBJ1-1, with D uncertain. Germline values: CDR1 SQVTM, CDR2 ANQGSEA. This CDR3 spans 12 amino acids. V lost 6 bases, J lost 2 bases, and 10 bases lay in between. The CDR3 reads CSVQLSNTEAFF. The CDR3 DNA follows: TGCAGCGTCCAGCTATCAAACACTGAAGCTTTCTTT. Using reference TRBV29-1 and TRBJ1-1 for the parts outside the CDR3, the full variable domain is SAVISQKPSRDICQRGTSLTIQCQVDSQVTMMFWYRQQPGQSLTLIATANQGSEATYESGFVIDKFPISRPNLTFSTLTVSNMSPEDSSIYLCSVQLSNTEAFFGQGTRLTVV.

The rearrangement links TRBV11-1 to TRBJ1-5, with D unresolved. The germline CDR1 and CDR2 sequences are SGHAT and FQDESV (reference sequence). CDR3 length: 18 amino acids. The ends were cut back, 0 bases at V and 0 bases at J, with 15 bases in the middle. CDR3 coding DNA: TGTGCCAGCAGCTTAGCGTCCAAAGCGGGAGTTAGCAATCAGCCCCAGCATTTT. Translation: CASSLASKAGVSNQPQHF. Full variable domain (missing parts from reference TRBV11-1 and TRBJ1-5): EAEVAQSPRYKITEKSQAVAFWCDPISGHATLYWYRQILGQGPELLVQFQDESVVDDSQLPKDRFSAERLKGVDSTLKIQPAELGDSAMYLCASSLASKAGVSNQPQHFGDGTRLSIL.

This clonotype has ten or more counts. The CDR3 bases are TGTGCCAGCAGCCCCAGGGACAGCTATTATGGCTACACCTTC. As protein: CASSPRDSYYGYTF. The rearrangement links TRBV7-9 to TRBJ1-2, with TRBD1 matching 7 bases. After removal of 5 bases from V and 5 bases from J, the junction contained 8 bases not matched to a gene. The CDR3 totals 14 residues. Germline CDR1 is SEHNR and CDR2 is FQNEAQ (reference sequence).

The chain combines TRBV14 with TRBJ2-1; 11 nucleotides align to TRBD1. With 2 bases clipped from V and 0 bases from J, the junction kept 18 bases outside the gene matches. This CDR3 contains 22 residues. Germline V gene lookup returns CDR1 SGHDN and CDR2 FVKESK. The chain's CDR3 is CASSQYPIGTGGLRSSYNEQFF. In DNA, the CDR3 is TGTGCCAGCAGCCAATATCCAATTGGGACAGGGGGTCTTCGGAGCTCCTACAATGAGCAGTTCTTC.

The rearrangement uses TRBV7-9 and TRBJ1-6, with 7 bases matching TRBD1. The V gene's germline CDR1 is SEHNR and CDR2 FQNEAQ (reference sequence). The ends lost 8 bases at V and 5 bases at J; junction bases unmatched: 3. CDR3 length: 13 amino acids. This chain's CDR3 is CASRTGHNSPLHF. CDR3 in DNA: TGTGCCAGCCGGACAGGCCATAATTCACCCCTCCACTTT. Based on the CDR3 plus reference TRBV7-9 and TRBJ1-6, the full variable domain is DTGVSQNPRHKITKRGQNVTFRCDPISEHNRLYWYRQTLGQGPEFLTYFQNEAQLEKSRLLSDRFSAERPKGSFSTLEIQRTEQGDSAMYLCASRTGHNSPLHFGNGTRLTVT.

This clonotype was seen ten or more times. The chain is built from TRBV9 and TRBJ1-2, with D hard to call. The CDR3 consists of 13 residues. From germline, CDR1 is SGDLS and CDR2 YYNGEE. V lost 0 bases, J lost 4 bases, and 7 bases lay in between. The CDR3: CASSVDDAYGYTF. In DNA form, the CDR3 reads TGTGCCAGCAGCGTAGACGACGCCTATGGCTACACCTTC.

V usage is TRBV5-4 and J usage is TRBJ2-1; 10 nucleotides line up with TRBD2. Unmatched junction bases numbered 6, after V lost 0 bases and J lost 6 bases. The germline CDR1 and CDR2 sequences are SGHNT and YYREEE (reference sequence). This CDR3 contains 16 residues. CDR3 region: CASSLGGLANINEQFF. CDR3 DNA sequence: TGTGCCAGCAGCTTGGGGGGACTAGCGAATATCAATGAGCAGTTCTTC.

This chain joins TRBV5-1 and TRBJ2-3; 10 nucleotides agree with TRBD2. With V trimmed by 4 bases and J by 1 base, 6 bases remained unmatched. This CDR3 spans 16 amino acids. The germline gives CDR1 SGHRS, CDR2 YFSETQ. The CDR3 loop is CASSPIGTSGTDTQYF. The CDR3 coding sequence is TGCGCCAGCAGCCCAATAGGGACTAGCGGCACAGATACGCAGTATTTT.

This clonotype was counted between two and nine times. The chain employs TRBV7-2 and TRBJ2-1, with D tentatively TRBD1 (5 bases). Germline CDR1 SGHTA, CDR2 FQGNSA. The CDR3 covers 15 residues. Trimming took 5 bases from V and 9 from J, leaving 20 bases between them. For the CDR3, the DNA is TGTGCCAGCAGCCCATATAATACAGGCTCGGGTGAGCAGTTCTTC. This codes for CASSPYNTGSGEQFF. The variable domain in full, completed from reference TRBV7-2 and TRBJ2-1, reads GAGVSQSPSNKVTEKGKDVELRCDPISGHTALYWYRQSLGQGLEFLIYFQGNSAPDKSGLPSDRFSAERTGGSVSTLTIQRTQQEDSAVYLCASSPYNTGSGEQFFGPGTRLTVL.

This clonotype was found many times. The chain carries TRBV15 and TRBJ1-2; 8 bases match TRBD1. Germline CDR1 and CDR2: LNHNV and YYDKDF (reference sequence). After removal of 3 bases from V and 8 bases from J, the junction contained 5 bases not matched to a gene. The CDR3 contains 13 residues. CDR3 protein: CATSSYDRGGYTF. In DNA, the CDR3 is TGTGCCACCAGCAGTTATGACAGGGGAGGCTACACCTTC.

This clonotype was observed a few times. This chain uses TRBV7-9 with TRBJ2-3; D might be TRBD1 or TRBD2, each matching 5 bases. The CDR3 spans 15 residues. The germline CDR1 and CDR2 sequences are SEHNR and FQNEAQ (reference sequence). The V end lost 3 bases, the J end lost 2 bases, and 12 bases lay between the germline ends. For the CDR3, the DNA is TGTGCCAGCAGCTTCCGGGACCCCTTCACAGATACGCAGTATTTT. It codes for CASSFRDPFTDTQYF.

The chain links TRBV6-1 to TRBJ2-3; D possibly matches TRBD1 or TRBD2 (5 bases each). In germline, CDR1 is MNHNS, CDR2 SASEGT. The CDR3 is 14 residues long. V lost 10 bases and J lost 3, with 17 bases in between. CDR3 in DNA: TGTGCCACCAGGGAAGGACGGGGAACAGATACGCAGTATTTT. Amino acids: CATREGRGTDTQYF.

The chain has TRBV6-2 or TRBV6-3 and TRBJ1-1, with 11 bases that match TRBD1. Germline CDR1 reads MNHEY; CDR2 reads SVGEGT. The CDR3 spans 17 residues. V shed 2 bases and J 3 bases; nucleotides not matched to a gene: 8. The DNA for the CDR3 is TGTGCCAGCAGTTACCGGACAGGGGGCCGGAGGGACACTGAAGCTTTCTTT. Encoded protein: CASSYRTGGRRDTEAFF.

V is TRBV5-6 and J is TRBJ2-5; D is possibly TRBD1 (6 bases). V was clipped by 4 bases and J by 1 base, with 17 bases between them. Germline V lookup: CDR1 SGHDT, CDR2 YYEEEE. The CDR3 totals 16 residues. Written as DNA, the CDR3 is TGTGCCAGCAGCCCTGGTGGCAGGGGTCTCCAAGAGACCCAGTACTTC. This sequence encodes CASSPGGRGLQETQYF.

This clonotype was seen a few times. The rearrangement links TRBV20-1 to TRBJ1-1; TRBD1 matches 7 bases. Germline lookup yields CDR1 DFQATT and CDR2 SNEGSKA (reference sequence). CDR3 length: 16 residues. V lost 6 bases, J lost 4 bases, and 17 bases stayed unmatched. As DNA, the CDR3 is TGCAGTGCCACGACAGGGACCATCACGGGGTTCACTGAAGCTTTCTTT. Translated: CSATTGTITGFTEAFF.

The V gene is TRBV27, the J gene TRBJ2-2, with 9 bases matching TRBD1. V lost 3 bases to trimming and J lost 4 bases; unmatched junction nucleotides: 3. The CDR3 runs 15 residues. The germline V gene encodes CDR1 MNHEY and CDR2 SMNVEV (reference sequence). DNA of the CDR3: TGTGCCAGCAGTTTTGACAGGGGGTTCACCGGGGAGCTGTTTTTT. Translated, it gives CASSFDRGFTGELFF.

The V gene is TRBV7-9, the J gene TRBJ1-1, with a tentative D call TRBD1 (6 bases). The CDR3 consists of 13 residues. Germline V gene sequence: CDR1 SEHNR, CDR2 FQNEAQ (reference sequence). V lost 8 bases and J 0 bases, leaving 10 bases between the germline ends. DNA for the CDR3: TGTGCCAGCGGCGGACAGATGAACACTGAAGCTTTCTTT. It translates to CASGGQMNTEAFF. The variable domain in full, with the rest retrieved from reference TRBV7-9 and TRBJ1-1, is DTGVSQNPRHKITKRGQNVTFRCDPISEHNRLYWYRQTLGQGPEFLTYFQNEAQLEKSRLLSDRFSAERPKGSFSTLEIQRTEQGDSAMYLCASGGQMNTEAFFGQGTRLTVV.

The table lists this clonotype with a count of one. This chain uses TRBV28 with TRBJ2-3; D possibly corresponds to TRBD2 (5 bases). CDR1 and CDR2 from the germline V gene are MDHEN and SYDVKM. The CDR3 extends over 12 amino acids. V lost 3 bases and J 14 bases, leaving 15 bases between the germline ends. CDR3 DNA sequence: TGTGCCAGCAGTTTGATAGAACTAGAACGGTATTTT. Its translation: CASSLIELERYF.